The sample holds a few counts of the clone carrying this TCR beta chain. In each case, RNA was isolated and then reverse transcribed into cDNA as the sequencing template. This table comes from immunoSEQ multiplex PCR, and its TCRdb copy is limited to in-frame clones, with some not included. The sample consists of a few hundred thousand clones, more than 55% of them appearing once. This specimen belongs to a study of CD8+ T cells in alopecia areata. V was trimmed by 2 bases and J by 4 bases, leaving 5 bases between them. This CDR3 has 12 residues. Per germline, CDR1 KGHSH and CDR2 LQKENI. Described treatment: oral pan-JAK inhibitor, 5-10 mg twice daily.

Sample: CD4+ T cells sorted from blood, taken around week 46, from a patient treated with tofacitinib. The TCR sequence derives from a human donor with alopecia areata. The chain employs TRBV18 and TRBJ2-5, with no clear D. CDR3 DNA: TGTGCCAGCTCACCAGGCTTAGAGACCCAGTACTTC. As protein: CASSPGLETQYF. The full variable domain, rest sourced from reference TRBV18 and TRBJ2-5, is NAGVMQNPRHLVRRRGQEARLRCSPMKGHSHVYWYRQLPEEGLKFMVYLQKENIIDESGMPKERFSAEFPKEGPSILRIQQVVRGDSAAYFCASSPGLETQYFGPGTRLLVL.